The clone carrying this T cell receptor (beta chain) has only a few counts. Antigen specificity is unknown. This record comes from a study of T cell responses to AZD1222 COVID-19 vaccine. Across the whole study: Pooling of second doses given at about 4 or about 12 weeks was done.

Overall study findings and caveats: Baseline seropositivity characterized only six AZD1222 recipients. The study found vaccine-associated CD4 TCRs spanning spike, dominant at 160-218 and 743-854. Most donors were white British, females outnumbered males, and clonal diversity was possibly underestimated.

This CDR3 spans 14 amino acids. Germline V gene data show CDR1 as SGHRS and CDR2 as YFSETQ. V gave up 5 bases and J gave up 0 bases; unmatched junction bases: 5. The repertoire was sequenced with immunoSEQ multiplex PCR; TCRdb's copy has only in-frame clones and lacks some. The sample shows around 140,000 clones, 93% of them seen only once. This specimen consisted of peripheral blood, obtained on day 0 of AZD1222 vaccination. This rearrangement joins TRBV5-1 to TRBJ2-7, with 7 bases matching TRBD2. The receptor was isolated from an adult in good health. The CDR3 bases are TGCGCCAGCAGTGAGGCGGGAGTCTCCTACGAGCAGTACTTC. This sequence encodes CASSEAGVSYEQYF.